This TCR beta chain was captured by sequencing in a study of T cells expressing NK-cell markers. Whole-study findings and limits: Once again these clonotypes came out on top in the CD3+CD56-NKG2C+ fraction of a few donors. Of CD8+ T cells, about 1.0-8% belonged to dominant NKG2C+ clonotypes in roughly six donors.

CDR1 SGHAT and CDR2 FQNNGV come from the germline V gene. This CDR3 comprises 17 residues. TCRdb re-called the 5' RACE reads and shows each CDR3 protein once, DNA omitted. This sample contains about 460,000 distinct CDR3 sequences. With respect to this clonotype: Its target is not known.

The TCR was taken from a woman aged 45-65 years in good health. Sample: blood T cells: a sorted CD56 or NKG2C T cell subset, CD4+ or CD8+ T cells, or bulk PBMC T cells (not recorded which). The V and J genes are TRBV11-2 and TRBJ2-1; absent DNA, TCRdb's TRBD2 call cannot be checked. The CDR3 reads CASSLVGLAVGGNEQFF.